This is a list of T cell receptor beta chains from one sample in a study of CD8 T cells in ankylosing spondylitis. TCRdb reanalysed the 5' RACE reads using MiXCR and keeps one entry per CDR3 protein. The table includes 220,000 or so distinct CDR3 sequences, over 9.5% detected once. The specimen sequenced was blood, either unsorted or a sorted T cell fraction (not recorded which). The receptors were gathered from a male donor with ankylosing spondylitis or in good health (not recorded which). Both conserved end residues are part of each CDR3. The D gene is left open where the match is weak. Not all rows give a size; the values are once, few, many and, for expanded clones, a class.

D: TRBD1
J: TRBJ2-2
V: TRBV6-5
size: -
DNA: TGTGCCAGCAGTTACCGTGGACAGGTCACCGGGGAGCTGTTTTTT
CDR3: CASSYRGQVTGELFF

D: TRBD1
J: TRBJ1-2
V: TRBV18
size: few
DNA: TGTGCCAGCTCACCTTGGGGGGACAGTGCTTTTAACTATGGCTACACCTTC
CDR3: CASSPWGDSAFNYGYTF

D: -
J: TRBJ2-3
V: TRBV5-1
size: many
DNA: TGTGCCAGCAGCTCAAGCACAGATACGCAGTATTTT
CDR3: CASSSSTDTQYF

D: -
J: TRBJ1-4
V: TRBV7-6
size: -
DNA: TGTGCCAGCAGCTCCAGCCCGGGTTTGGAGGAAAAACTGTTTTTT
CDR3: CASSSSPGLEEKLFF

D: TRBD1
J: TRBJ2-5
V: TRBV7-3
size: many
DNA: TGTGCCAGCAGCCTTGGACAGGGCCTCGGACAGACCCAGTACTTC
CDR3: CASSLGQGLGQTQYF

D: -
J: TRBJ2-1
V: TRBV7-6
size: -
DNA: TGTGCCAGCAGCTTAATGGGTGGGTTGGCAACTAATGAGCAGTTCTTC
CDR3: CASSLMGGLATNEQFF

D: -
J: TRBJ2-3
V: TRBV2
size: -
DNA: TGTGCCAGCAGTGTACAGGGACGTGAGGATACGCAGTATTTT
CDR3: CASSVQGREDTQYF

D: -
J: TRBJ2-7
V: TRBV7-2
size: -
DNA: TGTGCCAGCAGCCCCGATAGCTATACCTACGAGCAGTACTTC
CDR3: CASSPDSYTYEQYF

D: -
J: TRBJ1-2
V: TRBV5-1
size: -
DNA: TGCGCCAGCCAAATGGCCGGGATAGCCAGCGGCTACACCTTC
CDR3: CASQMAGIASGYTF

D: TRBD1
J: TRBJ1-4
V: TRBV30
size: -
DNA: TGTGCCTGGAGTACCGACAGGGTGGCAACTAATGAAAAACTGTTTTTT
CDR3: CAWSTDRVATNEKLFF

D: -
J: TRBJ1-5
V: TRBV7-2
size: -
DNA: TGTGCCAGCGAGCGGGCACTCGAGTGGGGTCAGCCCCAGCATTTT
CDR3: CASERALEWGQPQHF

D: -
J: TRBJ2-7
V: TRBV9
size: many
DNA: TGTGCCAGCAGCGCTGGCGAGGGCTACAAAAACGAGCAGTACTTC
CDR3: CASSAGEGYKNEQYF

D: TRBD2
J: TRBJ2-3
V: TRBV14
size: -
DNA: TGTGCCAGCAGCCCTCAGCGGGGGGGCTATACAGATACGCAGTATTTT
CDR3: CASSPQRGGYTDTQYF

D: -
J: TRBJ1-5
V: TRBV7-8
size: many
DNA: TGTGCCAGCAGCTTAGTCACCGGGCAGGGGCAGCCCCAGCATTTT
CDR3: CASSLVTGQGQPQHF

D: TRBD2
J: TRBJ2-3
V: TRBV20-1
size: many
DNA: TGCAGTGCTTCGGGACTAGCGGGGGGGGCAGATACGCAGTATTTT
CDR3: CSASGLAGGADTQYF

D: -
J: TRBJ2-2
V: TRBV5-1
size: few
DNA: TGCGCCAGCAGCGTGGACACAGGGAAAGGAGTCACCGGGGAGCTGTTTTTT
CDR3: CASSVDTGKGVTGELFF

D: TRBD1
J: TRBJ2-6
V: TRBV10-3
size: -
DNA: TGTGCCATCAGTGACCCGTCCCGAGACAGGGCCGGGGCCAACGTCCTGACTTTC
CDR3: CAISDPSRDRAGANVLTF

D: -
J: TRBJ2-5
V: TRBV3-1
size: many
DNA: TGTGCCAGCAGCCAAGTATGGGAAGAGACCCAGTACTTC
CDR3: CASSQVWEETQYF

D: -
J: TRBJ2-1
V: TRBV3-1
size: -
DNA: TGTGCCAGCAGCCAAGAAAAATTAGACGGCTACAATGAGCAGTTCTTC
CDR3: CASSQEKLDGYNEQFF

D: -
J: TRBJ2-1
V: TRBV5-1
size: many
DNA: TGCGCCAGCAGCCCCGACAGGAACTCCTACAATGAGCAGTTCTTC
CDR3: CASSPDRNSYNEQFF

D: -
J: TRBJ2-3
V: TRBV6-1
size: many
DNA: TGTGCCAGCAGAAGGGACGGGCAACTCACAGATACGCAGTATTTT
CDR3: CASRRDGQLTDTQYF

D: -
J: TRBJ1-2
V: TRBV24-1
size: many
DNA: TGTGCCACCAGTGATACGGTCGACTATGGCTACACCTTC
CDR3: CATSDTVDYGYTF

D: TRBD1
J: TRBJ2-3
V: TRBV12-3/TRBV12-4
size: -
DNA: TGTGCCAGCAGTTGGGGACAGGGACACACAGATACGCAGTATTTT
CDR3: CASSWGQGHTDTQYF

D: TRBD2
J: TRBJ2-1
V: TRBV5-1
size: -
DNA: TGCGCCAGCAGCAATAGCGGGGCCCCCTACAATGAGCAGTTCTTC
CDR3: CASSNSGAPYNEQFF